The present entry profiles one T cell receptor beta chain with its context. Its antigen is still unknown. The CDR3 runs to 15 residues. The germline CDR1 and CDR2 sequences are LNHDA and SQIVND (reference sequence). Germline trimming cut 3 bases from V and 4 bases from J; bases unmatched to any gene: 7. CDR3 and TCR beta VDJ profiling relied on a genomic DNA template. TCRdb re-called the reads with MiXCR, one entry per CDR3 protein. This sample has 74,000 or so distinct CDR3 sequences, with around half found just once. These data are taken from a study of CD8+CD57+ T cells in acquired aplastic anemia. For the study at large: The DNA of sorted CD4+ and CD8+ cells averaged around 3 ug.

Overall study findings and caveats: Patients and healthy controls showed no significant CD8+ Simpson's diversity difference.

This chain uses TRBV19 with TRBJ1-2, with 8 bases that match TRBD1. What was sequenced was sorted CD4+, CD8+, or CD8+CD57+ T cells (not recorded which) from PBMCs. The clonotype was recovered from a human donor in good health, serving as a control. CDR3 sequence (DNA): TGTGCCAGTAGTATCGATTTAACAGGGGGCTATGGCTACACCTTC. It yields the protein CASSIDLTGGYGYTF.